These 27 T cell receptor beta chains originate from one sample sequenced in a study of blood T cell repertoires in COVID-19. Assay used: immunoSEQ multiplex PCR; TCRdb lists only in-frame clones, some missing. Among 250,000 to 350,000 clones listed, 65% to 90% were seen once. The specimen sequenced was peripheral blood. Source of these receptors: a woman aged 65 to 85 with COVID-19, enrolled during active disease.

The rearrangement links TRBV29-1 to TRBJ2-5, with a tentative D call TRBD1 (5 bases). CDR1 and CDR2 (germline): SQVTM, ANQGSEA. Trimming shortened V by 4 bases and J by 5 bases, and 11 bases separated the two germline ends. This CDR3 spans 12 amino acids. CDR3 in amino acids: CSVVPPGETQYF. For the CDR3, the DNA is TGCAGCGTTGTGCCCCCAGGGGAGACCCAGTACTTC.

This chain links TRBV19 with TRBJ2-7; 8 nucleotides match TRBD1. CDR1 and CDR2 (germline): LNHDA, SQIVND (reference sequence). The CDR3 spans 17 residues. The V and J ends lost 6 bases and 2 bases, in that order; junction bases with no gene match: 15. CDR3 in amino acids: CASSHPTSRQGTYEQYF. The DNA of the CDR3 is TGTGCCAGTAGCCACCCGACCTCTCGACAGGGGACCTACGAGCAGTACTTC.

The chain links TRBV19 to TRBJ2-1; 7 bases match TRBD2. Unmatched junction bases numbered 12, after V lost 5 bases and J lost 8 bases. From germline, CDR1 is LNHDA and CDR2 SQIVND (reference sequence). The CDR3 covers 15 residues. The CDR3 region has the DNA TGTGCCAGTAGTCGTCCCGGGACTAATTCAGATGAGCAGTTCTTC. This encodes CASSRPGTNSDEQFF. Full variable domain (outside the CDR3, taken from reference TRBV19 and TRBJ2-1): DGGITQSPKYLFRKEGQNVTLSCEQNLNHDAMYWYRQDPGQGLRLIYYSQIVNDFQKGDIAEGYSVSREKKESFPLTVTSAQKNPTAFYLCASSRPGTNSDEQFFGPGTRLTVL.

This clone was detected only once. The chain carries TRBV24-1 and TRBJ1-3; D is perhaps TRBD1 (6 bases). V lost 5 bases, J lost 6 bases, and 16 bases lay in between. This CDR3 comprises 15 residues. Looked up from germline, CDR1 is KGHDR and CDR2 is SFDVKD. CDR3 protein: CATSGPTGSENTIYF. The CDR3 DNA is TGTGCCACCAGTGGGCCGACAGGCTCGGAAAACACCATATATTTT.

The chain carries TRBV12-2 and TRBJ2-5; TRBD2 reflects the table's D call only, with no check against the DNA. TRBV12-2 is termed a pseudogene. The CDR3 contains 14 residues. For the CDR3, the DNA is TGTGCAAGTCGCCCCGCGGGGGCCCAAGAGACCCAGTACTTC. As protein: CASRPAGAQETQYF.

About this clone itself: Mismatch with germline at one junction end may stem from a read error. Here the CDR3 reads CASTLDRNNEQFF. The CDR3 DNA reads TGTGCCAGCACCTTAGACAGAAACAATGAGCAGTTCTTC. This chain uses TRBV7-2 with TRBJ2-1; perhaps TRBD1 as D (5 bases). The CDR3 sequence is 13 residues long. Germline V gene lookup returns CDR1 SGHTA and CDR2 FQGNSA.

The rearrangement joins TRBV5-1 to TRBJ1-1; maybe TRBD1 (6 bases). The germline V gene has CDR1 SGHRS and CDR2 YFSETQ. This CDR3 spans 14 amino acids. Deletions cut 7 bases from V and 2 bases from J, with 15 bases between. CDR3 loop: CASGSRTDNTEAFF. The CDR3 DNA follows: TGCGCCAGCGGCTCTAGGACAGACAACACTGAAGCTTTCTTT.

The chain carries TRBV2 and TRBJ1-2; 11 bases fit TRBD1. CDR3 length equals 15 residues. CDR1 SNHLY and CDR2 FYNNEI come from the germline V gene. J lost 3 bases, V lost 6 bases, and 6 bases had no gene match. CDR3 DNA: TGTGCCAGCAGGGAGTGGACAGGGGGCGACTATGGCTACACCTTC. Translating gives CASREWTGGDYGYTF.

The chain links TRBV2 to TRBJ1-5, with D tentatively TRBD1 (5 bases). The germline gives CDR1 SNHLY, CDR2 FYNNEI. The CDR3 consists of 14 residues. V lost 10 bases, J lost 0 bases, and 13 bases lay in between. CDR3 sequence reads: CAIPQEYSNQPQHF. In DNA, the CDR3 is TGTGCCATCCCACAGGAATATAGCAATCAGCCCCAGCATTTT.

CDR3 DNA sequence: TGTGCCAGCAGCCTCCTGCCCGGGTCACAGTTCTTC. Translating it yields CASSLLPGSQFF. The rearrangement links TRBV11-2 to TRBJ2-1; no clear D. The CDR3 is made up of 12 amino acids. V was trimmed by 5 bases and J by 13 bases, leaving 15 bases between them. Germline values: CDR1 SGHAT, CDR2 FQNNGV.

The V and J genes are TRBV27 and TRBJ1-1; D unclear. The germline gives CDR1 MNHEY, CDR2 SMNVEV (reference sequence). Between the trimmed V and J ends, which lost 6 bases and 11 bases, there was a span of 13 bases. This CDR3 has 11 residues. In DNA, the CDR3 is TGTGCCAGCAGGCGGCCTCCGAAGGCTTTCTTT. Translated: CASRRPPKAFF.

This clone has a single count. V and J are TRBV7-2 and TRBJ2-7; 8 nucleotides line up with TRBD2. After removal of 4 bases from V and 1 base from J, the junction contained 6 bases not matched to a gene. Germline loops: CDR1 SGHTA, CDR2 FQGNSA. The CDR3 totals 15 residues. The CDR3 region has the DNA TGTGCCAGCAGCTCCAGCGGGGGTGGGTCCTACGAGCAGTACTTC. This codes for CASSSSGGGSYEQYF. The full variable domain, with the rest looked up from reference TRBV7-2 and TRBJ2-7, is GAGVSQSPSNKVTEKGKDVELRCDPISGHTALYWYRQSLGQGLEFLIYFQGNSAPDKSGLPSDRFSAERTGGSVSTLTIQRTQQEDSAVYLCASSSSGGGSYEQYFGPGTRLTVT.

This clone appeared a single time. The rearrangement joins TRBV3-1 (or the pseudogene TRBV3-2) to TRBJ2-1; 7 bases map to TRBD2. The CDR3 covers 17 residues. The V gene's germline CDR1 is LGHDT and CDR2 YNNKEL (reference sequence). Trimming cost V 0 bases and J 0 bases; bases outside gene matches: 5. CDR3 sequence (DNA): TGTGCCAGCAGCCAAGAATCCGGCGGGGGCTCCTACAATGAGCAGTTCTTC. Translation: CASSQESGGGSYNEQFF.

This chain connects TRBV2 to TRBJ2-7; 9 bases map to TRBD1. CDR1 and CDR2 (germline): SNHLY, FYNNEI. This CDR3 has 13 residues. V lost 4 bases, J lost 6 bases, and 4 bases stayed unmatched. The CDR3 sequence: CASSATGGGEQYF. The CDR3 DNA sequence: TGTGCCAGCAGTGCCACAGGGGGCGGCGAGCAGTACTTC.

Here the CDR3 DNA reads TGTGCCACCAGCAGAGATAGAGGCTCCGGTCAGCCCCAGCATTTT. Protein: CATSRDRGSGQPQHF. This sequence joins TRBV15 and TRBJ1-5; D gene unclear. This CDR3 is 15 amino acids long. Germline V lookup: CDR1 LNHNV, CDR2 YYDKDF (reference sequence). The V end lost 0 bases, the J end lost 6 bases, and 12 bases lay between the germline ends.

The chain joins TRBV18 to TRBJ2-5, with D possibly TRBD2 on 6 matching bases. Trimming shortened V by 0 bases and J by 4 bases, and 12 bases separated the two germline ends. The CDR3 totals 15 residues. The germline CDR1 and CDR2 sequences are KGHSH and LQKENI. CDR3 sequence (DNA): TGTGCCAGCTCACCACCGAGAGGTAGCGGAGAGACCCAGTACTTC. It encodes CASSPPRGSGETQYF.

This clone occurred once. The chain links TRBV19 to TRBJ1-2; TRBD1 agrees at 9 bases. V trimming: 6 bases; J trimming: 8 bases; junction bases outside the gene matches: 7. CDR3 length equals 13 residues. CDR1 is LNHDA, CDR2 SQIVND, per germline (reference sequence). The CDR3 DNA follows: TGTGCCAGTAGCAGGGGACAGGGAGACGGCTACACCTTC. It translates to CASSRGQGDGYTF.

The CDR3 DNA reads as TGTGCCAGTAGTCCAAGACAGGGTCGGGGAGAGACCCAGTACTTC. Residues: CASSPRQGRGETQYF. The J gene is TRBJ2-5, the V gene TRBV19, with 7 positions matching TRBD1. Unmatched junction bases numbered 10, after V lost 5 bases and J lost 4 bases. Germline V CDR1 and CDR2: LNHDA, SQIVND (reference sequence). This CDR3 spans 15 amino acids. The complete variable domain, with remaining parts taken from reference TRBV19 and TRBJ2-5, reads DGGITQSPKYLFRKEGQNVTLSCEQNLNHDAMYWYRQDPGQGLRLIYYSQIVNDFQKGDIAEGYSVSREKKESFPLTVTSAQKNPTAFYLCASSPRQGRGETQYFGPGTRLLVL.

The J gene is TRBJ1-1, the V gene TRBV7-9; TRBD1 might be the D (6 bases). V lost 1 base and J lost 4, with 13 bases in between. This CDR3 has 15 amino acids. Per the germline V gene, CDR1 is SEHNR and CDR2 is FQNEAQ (reference sequence). The CDR3 here is CASSLEQGRVTEAFF. The CDR3 region has the DNA TGTGCCAGCAGCTTAGAACAGGGAAGGGTCACTGAAGCTTTCTTT.

V usage is TRBV5-1 and J usage is TRBJ2-2; D is perhaps TRBD1 (5 bases). The length of the CDR3 is 15 residues. Germline V gene lookup returns CDR1 SGHRS and CDR2 YFSETQ. V was shortened by 0 bases and J by 7 bases, with 13 bases between the two germline ends. CDR3 in amino acids: CASSLDPRVGGELFF. The CDR3, as DNA: TGCGCCAGCAGCTTGGATCCCAGGGTAGGCGGGGAGCTGTTTTTT.

The genes are TRBV6-5 and TRBJ1-3; 10 nucleotides line up with TRBD1. The CDR3 is 15 amino acids. Per germline, CDR1 MNHEY and CDR2 SVGAGI. V was pared by 6 bases and J by 4 bases, with 6 bases of the junction left unmatched. Here the CDR3 DNA reads TGTGCCAGCAGAAGGGACAGGGGTTTCGGAAACACCATATATTTT. It is translated as CASRRDRGFGNTIYF.

The V and J genes are TRBV28 and TRBJ1-4; D remains unclear. CDR3 size: 13 residues. V shed 3 bases and J shed 8 bases, with 10 bases lying between them. CDR1 and CDR2 from the germline V gene are MDHEN and SYDVKM. CDR3 region: CASSLSGREKLFF. DNA of the CDR3: TGTGCCAGCAGTTTGAGCGGGCGAGAAAAACTGTTTTTT.

CDR3 DNA sequence: TGCAGCGCCATGACAGAAATCTATGAAAAACTGTTTTTT. It yields the protein CSAMTEIYEKLFF. This chain uses TRBV29-1 with TRBJ1-4, with D possibly matching TRBD1 (5 bases). The CDR3 length is 13 residues. The V end was cut by 7 bases, the J end by 6 bases, with 15 bases between. Per germline, CDR1 SQVTM and CDR2 ANQGSEA.

The V and J genes are TRBV4-2 and TRBJ1-3; the D gene is possibly TRBD1 (6 bases). CDR3 length: 14 residues. Looked up from germline, CDR1 is LGHNA and CDR2 is YNFKEQ. V shed 1 base and J shed 8 bases, with 12 bases lying between them. This chain's CDR3 is CASSQGAGAYTIYF. The CDR3 coding sequence is TGTGCCAGCAGCCAAGGGGCAGGGGCATACACCATATATTTT.

This clone was seen just once. The chain is built from TRBV10-3 and TRBJ1-2, with TRBD1 identical over 7 bases. CDR1 ENHRY and CDR2 SYGVKD come from the germline V gene. With V trimmed by 3 bases and J by 8 bases, 6 bases remained unmatched. The CDR3 spans 13 residues. CDR3 DNA: TGTGCCATCAGTGACGACAGGGCGGCCGGCTACACCTTC. Translation gives CAISDDRAAGYTF.

V is TRBV2 and J is TRBJ1-5; weak D call: TRBD1 (5 bases). Germline lookup yields CDR1 SNHLY and CDR2 FYNNEI. Trimming cost V 4 bases and J 5 bases, with 15 bases left between them. The CDR3 spans 15 residues. The CDR3 here is CASSGLQGGYQPQHF. The DNA of the CDR3 is TGTGCCAGCAGTGGTTTGCAGGGAGGCTATCAGCCCCAGCATTTT.

The V call is TRBV6-5, the J call TRBJ1-1; no clear D. Germline CDR1 and CDR2: MNHEY and SVGAGI. V lost 7 bases to trimming and J lost 4 bases, with 19 bases between them. The CDR3 runs 15 residues. CDR3 DNA: TGTGCCAGCATCATGTGGGCCGCACTTTCCACTGAAGCTTTCTTT. This sequence encodes CASIMWAALSTEAFF.